The 31 T cell receptor beta chains below come from one sample, sequenced in a study of cytomegalovirus exposure and HLA in healthy donors (dated by TCRdb to the late 2010s). The protocol used for the library was the immunoSEQ multiplex PCR assay. For the multiplex PCR, a mixture combining 60 forward primers for TCR Vbeta segments and 13 reverse primers for TCR Jbeta segments was used. TCRdb holds this immuneACCESS table with in-frame rearrangements only. Some clones are missing; in checked studies, unresolved V genes explain under half, and the rest has no known cause. Across this sample there are some 190,000 clones, with approximately 80% seen only once. 0.85% to 1.4% of the sample lies in the top ten. The source material was PBMCs. Receptor source: a woman aged 40 to 50 in good health and CMV-seronegative.

The chain has TRBV18 and TRBJ1-1; tentative D call: TRBD1 (5 bases). Deletions cut 3 bases from V and 0 bases from J, with 11 bases between. CDR1 and CDR2 from the germline V gene are KGHSH and LQKENI. This CDR3 has 15 residues. In DNA, the CDR3 is TGTGCCAGCTCACCCCCGACAGTTTTGAACACTGAAGCTTTCTTT. Protein sequence: CASSPPTVLNTEAFF.

Only one count was recorded for this clone. The chain employs TRBV7-2 and TRBJ1-5, with D unclear. The germline CDR1 and CDR2 sequences are SGHTA and FQGNSA. The CDR3 is 14 amino acids. V was cut by 1 base and J by 7 bases, with 11 bases left in between. CDR3 loop: CASSLGSDRQPQHF. The CDR3 coding sequence is TGTGCCAGCAGCTTAGGGAGCGACCGACAGCCCCAGCATTTT.

This clone appeared a few times. This chain uses TRBV20-1 with TRBJ2-1, with D perhaps matching TRBD2 (6 bases). Germline CDR1 is DFQATT and CDR2 is SNEGSKA (reference sequence). CDR3 length: 11 residues. With 5 bases removed from V and 10 bases from J, the gap between germline ends came to 12 bases. CDR3 nucleotides: TGCAGTGCTGGCCGCAGCGGGGAGCAGTTCTTC. It specifies CSAGRSGEQFF.

This clone was seen only a few times. The chain has TRBV29-1 and TRBJ2-7; 9 bases are shared with TRBD1. This CDR3 is built from 18 residues. Germline V gene data show CDR1 as SQVTM and CDR2 as ANQGSEA. The ends lost 7 bases at V and 5 bases at J; junction bases unmatched: 24. As DNA, the CDR3 is TGCAGCGCCGTAAGAGAGTACAGGGGGCGGACGTTACAGGACGAGCAGTACTTC. Translation: CSAVREYRGRTLQDEQYF.

In DNA form, the CDR3 reads TGTGCCAGCAGTCTCTTAGCGTCCGGGGTAGAGACCCAGTACTTC. Protein product: CASSLLASGVETQYF. The J gene is TRBJ2-5, the V gene TRBV27, with a weak D call TRBD2 (5 bases). From germline, CDR1 is MNHEY and CDR2 SMNVEV (reference sequence). This CDR3 has 15 amino acids. Deletions cut 5 bases from V and 4 bases from J, with 17 bases between.

This chain connects TRBV7-2 to TRBJ1-1; TRBD1 matches 9 bases. CDR1 is SGHTA and CDR2 is FQGNSA in the germline V gene. The V and J ends lost 5 bases and 11 bases, in that order; junction bases with no gene match: 6. The CDR3 has 12 amino acids. Written as DNA, the CDR3 is TGTGCCAGCAGCCTCAGGACAGGGGCCGCTTTCTTT. Protein: CASSLRTGAAFF.

The chain employs TRBV19 and TRBJ2-1, with a tentative D call TRBD2 (6 bases). CDR1 is LNHDA, CDR2 SQIVND, per germline (reference sequence). This CDR3 is 14 amino acids long. V shed 5 bases and J shed 3 bases, with 11 bases lying between them. DNA for the CDR3: TGTGCCAGTAGTGTGGGCGGGATCTACAATGAGCAGTTCTTC. Translating it yields CASSVGGIYNEQFF. Supplemented by reference TRBV19 and TRBJ2-1, the full variable domain reads DGGITQSPKYLFRKEGQNVTLSCEQNLNHDAMYWYRQDPGQGLRLIYYSQIVNDFQKGDIAEGYSVSREKKESFPLTVTSAQKNPTAFYLCASSVGGIYNEQFFGPGTRLTVL.

This clone turned up a few times. J is TRBJ1-2 and V is TRBV5-6, with 10 bases matching TRBD1. The V segment lost 4 bases and the J segment 2 bases; nucleotides outside the gene matches: 8. The CDR3 length is 16 residues. Germline V gene lookup returns CDR1 SGHDT and CDR2 YYEEEE. The CDR3 spells CASSTDRGRFNYGYTF. CDR3 nucleotide sequence: TGTGCCAGCAGCACCGACAGGGGGCGATTCAACTATGGCTACACCTTC.

The chain recombines TRBV6-4 with TRBJ2-3, with 7 bases identical to TRBD1. This CDR3 is built from 15 residues. Germline CDR1 and CDR2: MRHNA and SNTAGT. Trimming took 5 bases from V and 2 from J; bases not matched to a gene: 7. Here the CDR3 reads CASSSQGSDTDTQYF. The CDR3 bases are TGTGCCAGCAGTTCACAGGGGAGTGACACAGATACGCAGTATTTT.

Notes on this clone: One end of the junction fails to match germline, which may point to a read error. V and J are TRBV10-3 and TRBJ2-2; 8 positions agree with TRBD1. Germline V lookup: CDR1 ENHRY, CDR2 SYGVKD. The CDR3 totals 17 residues. In DNA form, the CDR3 reads TGTGCCATCAGCGAGTCTTCAGGCGGACAGGGAGCCGGGGAGCTGTTTTTT. The encoded protein is CAISESSGGQGAGELFF.

The chain recombines TRBV2 with TRBJ2-1; 14 positions agree with TRBD2. There are 14 residues in the CDR3. V lost 9 bases, J lost 6 bases, and 4 bases stayed unmatched. From germline, CDR1 is SNHLY and CDR2 FYNNEI. CDR3 region: CARTGTSGGNEQFF. CDR3 coding DNA: TGTGCCAGAACCGGGACTAGCGGGGGCAATGAGCAGTTCTTC.

The rearrangement links TRBV5-1 to TRBJ1-1, with TRBD1 as a possible D gene (6 bases). The CDR3 extends over 14 amino acids. V lost 0 bases, J lost 8 bases, and 14 bases lay in between. From germline, CDR1 is SGHRS and CDR2 YFSETQ. The CDR3 here is CASSLGTASPEAFF. The CDR3 DNA reads as TGCGCCAGCAGCTTGGGGACAGCGAGCCCAGAAGCTTTCTTT.

This clone was seen just once. The V call is TRBV15, the J call TRBJ1-1; D may be TRBD1 (6 bases). V was clipped by 4 bases and J by 0 bases, with 9 bases between them. Germline V lookup: CDR1 LNHNV, CDR2 YYDKDF (reference sequence). This CDR3 is built from 14 residues. The CDR3 sequence is CATSKRGMNTEAFF. The DNA for the CDR3 is TGTGCCACCAGCAAAAGGGGGATGAACACTGAAGCTTTCTTT.

The V gene is TRBV30, the J gene TRBJ1-2; D gene uncertain. The CDR3 contains 14 residues. Trimming took off 0 bases at V and 8 bases at J, with 16 bases between the two ends. The germline CDR1 and CDR2 sequences are GTSNPN and SVGIG (reference sequence). This CDR3 reads CAWSVQARGKGYTF. The CDR3 coding sequence is TGTGCCTGGAGTGTACAAGCCCGGGGAAAAGGCTACACCTTC. Using reference TRBV30 and TRBJ1-2 for the parts outside the CDR3, the full variable domain is SQTIHQWPATLVQPVGSPLSLECTVEGTSNPNLYWYRQAAGRGLQLLFYSVGIGQISSEVPQNLSASRPQDRQFILSSKKLLLSDSGFYLCAWSVQARGKGYTFGSGTRLTVV.

The J gene is TRBJ1-5, the V gene TRBV2, with D hard to call. The V end was cut by 7 bases, the J end by 6 bases, with 10 bases between. CDR3 length: 12 residues. In germline, CDR1 is SNHLY, CDR2 FYNNEI. The CDR3 region is CASTGSGQPQHF. CDR3 coding DNA: TGTGCCAGCACAGGTTCTGGTCAGCCCCAGCATTTT.

In the case of this clone: Other DNA sequences in the same sample also yield this CDR3. This chain links TRBV7-3 with TRBJ1-1; D is perhaps TRBD1 (6 bases). The CDR3 runs to 13 residues. V was shortened by 5 bases and J by 1 base, with 8 bases between the two germline ends. CDR1 is SGHTA and CDR2 is FQGTGA in the germline V gene. CDR3 in amino acids: CASSPQGNTEAFF. The CDR3 bases are TGTGCCAGCAGCCCACAGGGGAACACTGAAGCTTTCTTT. The variable domain in full, completed from reference TRBV7-3 and TRBJ1-1, reads GAGVSQTPSNKVTEKGKYVELRCDPISGHTALYWYRQSLGQGPEFLIYFQGTGAADDSGLPNDRFFAVRPEGSVSTLKIQRTERGDSAVYLCASSPQGNTEAFFGQGTRLTVV.

The chain employs TRBV11-2 and TRBJ2-1; no definite D call. The CDR3 covers 14 residues. In germline, CDR1 is SGHAT, CDR2 FQNNGV. With 2 bases removed from V and 5 bases from J, the gap between germline ends came to 10 bases. CDR3 loop: CASSLSATDNEQFF. DNA for the CDR3: TGTGCCAGCAGCTTAAGCGCCACGGACAATGAGCAGTTCTTC.

This clone was counted only a few times. The chain links TRBV6-1 to TRBJ2-3; a possible D gene is TRBD2 (6 bases). The V gene's germline CDR1 is MNHNS and CDR2 SASEGT. The V end lost 6 bases, the J end lost 2 bases, and 24 bases lay between the germline ends. This CDR3 contains 18 residues. In nucleotides, the CDR3 is TGTGCCAGCAGCGAAATCCTCTTCTACGGGGGAGTCACAGATACGCAGTATTTT. Its protein is CASSEILFYGGVTDTQYF.

This chain links TRBV5-6 with TRBJ2-5; weak D call: TRBD1 (5 bases). Germline lookup yields CDR1 SGHDT and CDR2 YYEEEE. Trimming shortened V by 4 bases and J by 2 bases, and 12 bases separated the two germline ends. The length of the CDR3 is 14 residues. The CDR3 region is CASSPRGRQETQYF. The CDR3 nucleotides are TGTGCCAGCAGCCCAAGGGGCAGACAAGAGACCCAGTACTTC.

This clone was seen more than once but under ten times. V usage is TRBV9 and J usage is TRBJ2-3, with 13 bases lining up with TRBD2. CDR3 length: 16 amino acids. Germline V gene lookup returns CDR1 SGDLS and CDR2 YYNGEE. The ends lost 1 base at V and 5 bases at J; junction bases unmatched: 4. CDR3 DNA sequence: TGTGCCAGCAGCGTAACTAGCGGGAGGGCCCTAGATACGCAGTATTTT. This translates into CASSVTSGRALDTQYF. Full variable domain (rest looked up from reference TRBV9 and TRBJ2-3): DSGVTQTPKHLITATGQRVTLRCSPRSGDLSVYWYQQSLDQGLQFLIQYYNGEERAKGNILERFSAQQFPDLHSELNLSSLELGDSALYFCASSVTSGRALDTQYFGPGTRLTVL.

The chain employs TRBV14 and TRBJ1-4; D is perhaps TRBD1 (6 bases). The CDR3 runs to 12 residues. V lost 1 base to trimming and J lost 17 bases, with 14 bases between them. Germline V gene lookup returns CDR1 SGHDN and CDR2 FVKESK. Here the CDR3 DNA reads TGTGCCAGCAGCCAAGGGGGGCAGAGGATTTTTTTT. Residues: CASSQGGQRIFF.

The gene calls are TRBV6-1 and TRBJ1-2; no clear D. The germline CDR1 and CDR2 sequences are MNHNS and SASEGT. V was clipped by 2 bases and J by 4 bases, with 11 bases between them. CDR3 size: 14 residues. The CDR3 spells CASSESPLGYGYTF. DNA of the CDR3: TGTGCCAGCAGTGAATCCCCGCTAGGCTATGGCTACACCTTC.

V usage is TRBV9 and J usage is TRBJ2-3, with 9 bases matching TRBD2. CDR1 is SGDLS, CDR2 YYNGEE, per germline. With 4 bases clipped from V and 5 bases from J, the junction kept 11 bases outside the gene matches. The CDR3 has 16 amino acids. CDR3 coding DNA: TGTGCCAGCAGCCCCCGGGGGGCTAGCGGGAAAGATACGCAGTATTTT. It is translated as CASSPRGASGKDTQYF.

The rearrangement links TRBV7-8 to TRBJ2-1; 10 positions match TRBD1. Germline lookup yields CDR1 SGHVS and CDR2 FQNEAQ. V shed 4 bases and J 0 bases; nucleotides not matched to a gene: 12. The CDR3 covers 19 residues. For the CDR3, the DNA is TGTGCCAGCAGCTGGCCGGGACAGGGGCCGGGGCCCTCCTACAATGAGCAGTTCTTC. It is translated as CASSWPGQGPGPSYNEQFF.

This sequence joins TRBV2 and TRBJ2-7; D gene unclear. The CDR3 contains 14 residues. CDR1 is SNHLY and CDR2 is FYNNEI in the germline V gene. The V end lost 6 bases, the J end lost 3 bases, and 15 bases lay between the germline ends. DNA of the CDR3: TGTGCCAGCAGACGCGACTCGCCTGGCTACGAGCAGTACTTC. Residues: CASRRDSPGYEQYF.

This clone was seen only once. An end of the junction does not agree with germline; a read error may underlie this. This chain connects TRBV7-7 to TRBJ2-2, with 9 bases fitting TRBD2. Germline V gene sequence: CDR1 SSHAT, CDR2 FNYEAQ (reference sequence). The CDR3 spans 15 residues. CDR3: CASSTGLANTGELFF. The CDR3 DNA follows: TGTGCTAGCAGCACGGGACTAGCCAACACCGGGGAGCTGTTTTTT.

The chain couples TRBV6-5 to TRBJ1-4; 10 bases are a match to TRBD1. CDR3 size: 15 residues. Trimming removed 2 bases from V and 6 bases from J; junction bases left unmatched: 3. Germline V gene lookup returns CDR1 MNHEY and CDR2 SVGAGI. The CDR3 spells CASSYQGQGDEKLFF. In DNA, the CDR3 is TGTGCCAGCAGTTACCAAGGACAGGGGGATGAAAAACTGTTTTTT.

V gene TRBV14 combines with J gene TRBJ1-1; maybe TRBD1 (5 bases). V shed 3 bases and J shed 2 bases, with 13 bases lying between them. In germline, CDR1 is SGHDN, CDR2 FVKESK. The CDR3 has 15 residues. The CDR3 reads CASSHLDRANTEAFF. For the CDR3, the DNA is TGTGCCAGCAGCCACCTCGACAGAGCCAACACTGAAGCTTTCTTT.

This rearrangement joins TRBV5-1 to TRBJ1-5; D ambiguous. V was clipped by 0 bases and J by 5 bases, with 9 bases between them. CDR1 and CDR2 from the germline V gene are SGHRS and YFSETQ. The CDR3 is 14 amino acids. The CDR3 sequence: CASSLAWGDQPQHF. CDR3 coding DNA: TGCGCCAGCAGCTTGGCCTGGGGAGATCAGCCCCAGCATTTT.

The V call is TRBV21-1, the J call TRBJ2-7; TRBD2, the table's D call, lacks a check against the DNA. TRBV21-1 is marked as a pseudogene. CDR3 length: 15 residues. CDR3 nucleotides: TGTGCCAGCACCCTCCCGGGCGATGCGGGCTACGAGCAGTACGTC. Translated, it gives CASTLPGDAGYEQYV.

The J gene is TRBJ1-1, the V gene TRBV7-9, with TRBD1 as a possible D gene (6 bases). V was pared by 5 bases and J by 5 bases, with 12 bases between. This CDR3 region has 13 residues. Germline V CDR1 and CDR2: SEHNR, FQNEAQ (reference sequence). CDR3 loop: CASSITGMTEAFF. DNA of the CDR3: TGTGCCAGCAGCATAACAGGGATGACTGAAGCTTTCTTT.